The 15 T cell receptor beta chains reported below all come from one sample, sequenced in a study of OX40 agonist ivuxolimab in advanced cancers. Method: immunoSEQ multiplex PCR; TCRdb's copy keeps in-frame clones and lacks some. The sample includes around 61,000 clones, 80% to 85% seen only once; the top ten take 4% to 5%. Sample: CD4+ or CD8+ T cells sorted from blood, taken in a trial of the OX40 agonist ivuxolimab. The receptors were sampled from an adult with an advanced solid tumor such as melanoma, head and neck, liver or kidney cancer.

This clone occurred a few times. The chain links TRBV5-6 to TRBJ1-1, with 9 bases that match TRBD1. The V gene end was trimmed by 4 bases and the J gene end by 5 bases; junction bases not matched to a gene: 6. The CDR3 consists of 14 residues. Germline CDR1 and CDR2: SGHDT and YYEEEE. CDR3 in amino acids: CASSNRGRGTEAFF. Written as DNA, the CDR3 is TGTGCCAGCAGCAACAGGGGGCGGGGGACTGAAGCTTTCTTT.

The table lists this clone with a count of one. The chain links TRBV6-5 to TRBJ1-5; D unclear. V was shortened by 0 bases and J by 6 bases, with 9 bases between the two germline ends. From germline, CDR1 is MNHEY and CDR2 SVGAGI. The length of the CDR3 is 14 residues. As DNA, the CDR3 is TGTGCCAGCAGTTACTCTGGAAGAGTTCAGCCCCAGCATTTT. Residues: CASSYSGRVQPQHF.

This clone was recorded a few times. V gene TRBV18 combines with J gene TRBJ1-2, with D perhaps matching TRBD1 (6 bases). Trimming stripped 1 base from V and 0 bases from J, with 12 bases between. The germline V gene encodes CDR1 KGHSH and CDR2 LQKENI. The CDR3 covers 16 residues. CDR3 DNA: TGTGCCAGCTCACCACAGGACAGAGCGACTAACTATGGCTACACCTTC. Residues: CASSPQDRATNYGYTF.

This clone has a handful of counts. The genes are TRBV13 and TRBJ2-7; no clear D gene. V lost 5 bases to trimming and J lost 4 bases, with 15 bases between them. There are 14 residues in the CDR3. Per the germline V gene, CDR1 is PRHDT and CDR2 is FYEKMQ (reference sequence). CDR3 region: CASSLKPSQYEQYF. In DNA form, the CDR3 reads TGTGCCAGCAGCCTAAAACCTAGTCAGTACGAGCAGTACTTC.

DNA for the CDR3: TGTGCCAGCAGCCGGGACTTCGGCGAGCAGTACTTC. Its translation is CASSRDFGEQYF. The chain combines TRBV5-4 with TRBJ2-7; possibly TRBD2 for D (6 bases). The CDR3 spans 12 residues. Between the trimmed V and J ends, which lost 4 bases and 6 bases, there was a span of 11 bases. Germline lookup yields CDR1 SGHNT and CDR2 YYREEE (reference sequence).

This rearrangement joins TRBV19 to TRBJ1-3; 9 nucleotides line up with TRBD1. With 7 bases clipped from V and 7 bases from J, the junction kept 8 bases outside the gene matches. This CDR3 contains 14 residues. Germline lookup yields CDR1 LNHDA and CDR2 SQIVND (reference sequence). CDR3 amino acids: CASTSGQGWNTIYF. CDR3 bases: TGTGCCAGTACCTCGGGACAGGGTTGGAACACCATATATTTT.

This clone has only a few counts. The identical CDR3 is also encoded by other nucleotide sequences in the sample. The chain employs TRBV6-5 and TRBJ1-2; D remains ambiguous. The CDR3 extends over 14 amino acids. V was clipped by 4 bases and J by 4 bases, with 13 bases between them. Germline V gives CDR1 MNHEY, CDR2 SVGAGI. CDR3 in amino acids: CASSSPQAPYGYTF. Written as DNA, the CDR3 is TGTGCCAGCAGTTCCCCGCAAGCCCCCTATGGCTACACCTTC.

The CDR3 nucleotides read TGTGCCAGCAGCCAAGATAAACCCAATGAGCAGTTCTTC. Amino acids: CASSQDKPNEQFF. This rearrangement joins TRBV14 to TRBJ2-1; D is uncertain. The CDR3 runs 13 residues. Looked up from germline, CDR1 is SGHDN and CDR2 is FVKESK. V was trimmed by 0 bases and J by 6 bases, leaving 6 bases between them.

In its sample, this clone was seen once. The CDR3: CASRTGGSDTQYF. The DNA for the CDR3 is TGTGCCAGCAGAACAGGGGGCTCAGATACGCAGTATTTT. The rearrangement joins TRBV28 to TRBJ2-3, with 9 bases that match TRBD1. Per germline, CDR1 MDHEN and CDR2 SYDVKM. Losses at the gene ends were 6 bases for V and 4 bases for J; bases not matched to a gene: 2. The CDR3 extends over 13 amino acids.

The V call is TRBV19, the J call TRBJ2-3, with D uncertain. The length of the CDR3 is 14 residues. Germline CDR1 is LNHDA and CDR2 is SQIVND (reference sequence). Trimming took off 4 bases at V and 5 bases at J, with 13 bases between the two ends. The CDR3 region has the DNA TGTGCCAGTAGTACTCGCCCTAGGGTAGATACGCAGTATTTT. Protein sequence: CASSTRPRVDTQYF.

The V call is TRBV9, the J call TRBJ2-2, with D tentatively TRBD2 (6 bases). Trimming removed 0 bases from V and 7 bases from J, with 10 bases in between. The CDR3 is made up of 14 amino acids. Per germline, CDR1 SGDLS and CDR2 YYNGEE. CDR3 in amino acids: CASSVEFGGGELFF. In nucleotides, the CDR3 is TGTGCCAGCAGCGTAGAATTCGGGGGCGGGGAGCTGTTTTTT. Supplemented by reference TRBV9 and TRBJ2-2, the full variable domain reads DSGVTQTPKHLITATGQRVTLRCSPRSGDLSVYWYQQSLDQGLQFLIQYYNGEERAKGNILERFSAQQFPDLHSELNLSSLELGDSALYFCASSVEFGGGELFFGEGSRLTVL.

V and J are TRBV20-1 and TRBJ2-3; D tentatively reads TRBD1 or TRBD2 (5 bases each). The germline V and J ends were trimmed by 6 bases and 10 bases, with 11 bases remaining between them. Germline CDR1 is DFQATT and CDR2 is SNEGSKA (reference sequence). This CDR3 has 10 residues. The CDR3 loop reads CSAPGAAQYF. DNA for the CDR3: TGCAGTGCCCCCGGGGCTGCGCAGTATTTT.

The chain is built from TRBV19 and TRBJ1-4; tentatively, D is TRBD1 (5 bases). The V and J ends lost 2 bases and 3 bases respectively, with 19 bases between them. The CDR3 is 18 amino acids. Germline V CDR1 and CDR2: LNHDA, SQIVND (reference sequence). The CDR3 reads CASSIIPRESRSNEKLFF. In DNA, the CDR3 is TGTGCCAGTAGTATAATCCCCAGGGAATCGAGGTCTAATGAAAAACTGTTTTTT.

V and J are TRBV29-1 and TRBJ1-3; D is perhaps TRBD1 (5 bases). Germline values: CDR1 SQVTM, CDR2 ANQGSEA. This CDR3 is built from 12 residues. Trimming left V 7 bases short and J 2 bases short, with 9 bases between. CDR3 loop: CSGGDPGNTIYF. DNA for the CDR3: TGCAGCGGAGGGGACCCTGGAAACACCATATATTTT.

This rearrangement joins TRBV15 to TRBJ1-4; no clear D gene. Germline assignment: CDR1 LNHNV and CDR2 YYDKDF (reference sequence). The CDR3 is made up of 15 amino acids. The V and J ends lost 0 bases and 8 bases respectively, with 13 bases between them. In DNA, the CDR3 is TGTGCCACCAGCAGAGAGACGGCCCGCCTGGAAAAACTGTTTTTT. Protein sequence: CATSRETARLEKLFF.